The 31 T cell receptor beta chains reported below all come from one sample, sequenced in a study of T-cell memory formation after mild COVID-19. TCRdb re-called the 5' RACE reads with MiXCR, one entry per CDR3 protein. The profile covers under 300,000 distinct CDR3 sequences, with 9.4% appearing a single time and 22% taken by the ten largest. Sample: PBMCs or a T cell subset sorted from them (not recorded which). The source of these receptors is a man younger than 30 who had mild COVID-19 (a few samples of this study predate the infection). Cell type and time point are not known.

V usage is TRBV19 and J usage is TRBJ1-2; no reliable D call. Germline CDR1 LNHDA, CDR2 SQIVND (reference sequence). The V end was cut by 3 bases, the J end by 4 bases, with 12 bases between. The length of the CDR3 is 14 residues. The CDR3 sequence: CASSMTETTYGYTF. For the CDR3, the DNA is TGTGCCAGTAGTATGACGGAGACTACCTATGGCTACACCTTC.

This chain uses TRBV4-3 with TRBJ2-6; D may match TRBD1 or TRBD2 (6 bases each). Trimming left V 1 base short and J 2 bases short, with 9 bases between. The CDR3 extends over 16 amino acids. Germline CDR1 is LGHNA and CDR2 is YSLEER. The CDR3 nucleotides read TGCGCCAGCAGCCAAGCGGAGGGGGCTGGGGCCAACGTCCTGACTTTC. Translating it yields CASSQAEGAGANVLTF.

The rearrangement joins TRBV7-2 to TRBJ1-4, with 7 bases lining up with TRBD1. V dropped 2 bases and J dropped 7; count of bases not matched to a gene: 1. This CDR3 comprises 13 residues. Germline values: CDR1 SGHTA, CDR2 FQGNSA. In DNA form, the CDR3 reads TGTGCCAGCAGCTTACAGGGGGTTGAAAAACTGTTTTTT. Residues: CASSLQGVEKLFF.

This clonotype was seen only a few times. Here the CDR3 reads CSVEQGEAFF. CDR3 nucleotide sequence: TGCAGCGTTGAACAGGGGGAAGCTTTCTTT. The chain combines TRBV29-1 with TRBJ1-1; TRBD1 might be the D (6 bases). This CDR3 is 10 amino acids long. The germline V gene has CDR1 SQVTM and CDR2 ANQGSEA. Trimming pared 2 bases from V and 8 bases from J, leaving 6 bases between.

This clonotype occurred a few times. This CDR3 is CASSPLHSGANVLTF. DNA for the CDR3: TGCGCCAGCAGCCCCCTTCATTCTGGGGCCAACGTCCTGACTTTC. The rearrangement joins TRBV4-3 to TRBJ2-6; D gene ambiguous. Germline values: CDR1 LGHNA, CDR2 YSLEER. The CDR3 sequence is 15 residues long. Trimming took 4 bases from V and 1 from J, leaving 8 bases between them.

In its sample, this clonotype was seen a few times. The chain joins TRBV5-5 to TRBJ2-5; D uncertain. This CDR3 region has 15 residues. Between the trimmed V and J ends, which lost 2 bases and 5 bases, there was a span of 16 bases. Germline-derived CDR1 and CDR2 are SGHKS and YYEKEE (reference sequence). The CDR3 DNA sequence: TGTGCCAGCAGCTTCCGGGTACTCGGAAGGGAGACCCAGTACTTC. Translated, it gives CASSFRVLGRETQYF.

In this sample, this clonotype turned up a few times. The chain is built from TRBV20-1 and TRBJ1-1; unclear D gene. CDR1 is DFQATT, CDR2 SNEGSKA, per germline (reference sequence). V was trimmed by 0 bases and J by 0 bases, leaving 14 bases between them. This CDR3 region has 16 residues. CDR3 region: CSARDTLWAMNTEAFF. The DNA for the CDR3 is TGCAGTGCTAGAGATACGTTGTGGGCAATGAACACTGAAGCTTTCTTT.

This clonotype was seen only a few times. The CDR3 DNA reads TGTGCCAGCAGCTTAGCGAGGGGTGCGGTCTATGGCTACACCTTC. This encodes CASSLARGAVYGYTF. The chain couples TRBV7-2 to TRBJ1-2; tentatively, D is TRBD1 (5 bases). V lost 0 bases and J 4 bases, leaving 12 bases between the germline ends. The length of the CDR3 is 15 residues. Germline-derived CDR1 and CDR2 are SGHTA and FQGNSA.

This clonotype has ten or more counts. The chain uses TRBV7-2 and TRBJ1-5, with D possibly TRBD1 on 6 matching bases. In germline, CDR1 is SGHTA, CDR2 FQGNSA. This CDR3 contains 15 residues. Trimming removed 6 bases from V and 2 bases from J, with 14 bases in between. CDR3 protein: CASRPGAAGNQPQHF. DNA for the CDR3: TGTGCCAGCAGACCGGGGGCGGCGGGCAATCAGCCCCAGCATTTT.

The V call is TRBV5-5, the J call TRBJ1-1; no firm D call. V was clipped by 2 bases and J by 4 bases, with 12 bases between them. From germline, CDR1 is SGHKS and CDR2 YYEKEE (reference sequence). This CDR3 has 14 amino acids. The CDR3 nucleotides read TGTGCCAGCAGCTTAGGCAGCCGAAGCACTGAAGCTTTCTTT. It codes for CASSLGSRSTEAFF.

This clonotype was seen many times. The gene calls are TRBV12-3 or TRBV12-4 and TRBJ1-5, with 7 bases lining up with TRBD1. The V gene end was trimmed by 5 bases and the J gene end by 5 bases; junction bases not matched to a gene: 9. CDR3 size: 15 residues. The chain's CDR3 is CASSQTGTEYQPQHF. The CDR3 nucleotides read TGTGCCAGCAGTCAAACCGGGACAGAATATCAGCCCCAGCATTTT.

V is TRBV5-1 and J is TRBJ2-5, with D perhaps TRBD1 or TRBD2 (5 bases each). The germline gives CDR1 SGHRS, CDR2 YFSETQ. The ends were cut back, 1 base at V and 5 bases at J, with 12 bases in the middle. This CDR3 region has 14 residues. The CDR3 nucleotides read TGCGCCAGCAGCTTGCAGGGTAGCGAGGAGACCCAGTACTTC. Protein sequence: CASSLQGSEETQYF. Variable domain in full (rest from reference TRBV5-1 and TRBJ2-5): KAGVTQTPRYLIKTRGQQVTLSCSPISGHRSVSWYQQTPGQGLQFLFEYFSETQRNKGNFPGRFSGRQFSNSRSEMNVSTLELGDSALYLCASSLQGSEETQYFGPGTRLLVL.

The gene calls are TRBV18 and TRBJ1-2; perhaps TRBD1 as D (5 bases). CDR3 size: 13 residues. V was shortened by 3 bases and J by 7 bases, with 12 bases between the two germline ends. Germline CDR1 reads KGHSH; CDR2 reads LQKENI. In DNA, the CDR3 is TGTGCCAGCTCACCGGGGGATATATTTGGCTACACCTTC. Translating gives CASSPGDIFGYTF.

This clonotype was found many times. The chain employs TRBV5-5 and TRBJ2-5; D is perhaps TRBD2 (6 bases). Per the germline V gene, CDR1 is SGHKS and CDR2 is YYEKEE (reference sequence). Trimming removed 5 bases at V and 5 bases at J, with 13 bases between. The CDR3 runs 13 residues. The CDR3 reads CASRLTSWETQYF. In nucleotides, the CDR3 is TGTGCCAGCAGGTTGACTAGTTGGGAGACCCAGTACTTC.

This clonotype was detected a few times. The CDR3 loop is CASSSPDRSRGYTF. The DNA for the CDR3 is TGTGCCAGCAGCTCGCCGGACAGGTCCCGTGGCTACACCTTC. V usage is TRBV7-8 and J usage is TRBJ1-2; 7 bases agree with TRBD1. Trimming removed 4 bases from V and 7 bases from J; junction bases left unmatched: 9. This CDR3 is built from 14 residues. Germline CDR1 SGHVS, CDR2 FQNEAQ.

V is TRBV29-1 and J is TRBJ1-5, with a weak D call TRBD1 (5 bases). V lost 4 bases to trimming and J lost 9 bases, with 16 bases between them. CDR3 length: 13 amino acids. Germline lookup yields CDR1 SQVTM and CDR2 ANQGSEA. The CDR3 nucleotides are TGCAGCGTTGGGAGGACATGCGAAGGGCCCCAGCATTTT. Its protein product is CSVGRTCEGPQHF.

The chain carries TRBV9 and TRBJ2-7; D might be TRBD1 or TRBD2, each matching 6 bases. CDR1 and CDR2 (germline): SGDLS, YYNGEE. CDR3 size: 15 residues. Trimming took 4 bases from V and 3 from J, leaving 17 bases between them. CDR3 sequence (DNA): TGTGCCAGCAGCCCGAAGGGGGGTCAGGGCTACGAGCAGTACTTC. This translates into CASSPKGGQGYEQYF.

Comments on this clonotype: Just one base apart from a much larger clone, this may be a read error. This rearrangement joins TRBV11-2 to TRBJ2-7; TRBD1 agrees at 7 bases. In germline, CDR1 is SGHAT, CDR2 FQNNGV. The CDR3 totals 15 residues. This CDR3 is CANSLGSGTAYEQYV. CDR3 sequence (DNA): TGTGCCAACAGCTTAGGCTCAGGGACAGCCTACGAGCAGTACGTC.

The gene calls are TRBV25-1 and TRBJ2-5; 16 bases line up with TRBD2. The junction had 14 bases not matched to a gene; V was cut back by 5 bases and J by 5 bases. Germline V gene sequence: CDR1 MGHDK, CDR2 SYGVNS. The CDR3 consists of 19 residues. The CDR3: CASSSGGLAGGPSGETQYF. CDR3 bases: TGTGCCAGCAGTTCTGGGGGACTAGCGGGGGGGCCGAGTGGCGAGACCCAGTACTTC.

The chain combines TRBV7-2 with TRBJ1-2, with D possibly TRBD1 on 6 matching bases. Germline V gene data show CDR1 as SGHTA and CDR2 as FQGNSA. The V gene lost 1 base and the J gene lost 1 base, with 10 bases spanning the gap. The CDR3 is 15 residues long. The DNA for the CDR3 is TGTGCCAGCAGCTTAGGGACAGTGGTTAACTATGGCTACACCTTC. Amino acids: CASSLGTVVNYGYTF.

The chain employs TRBV4-2 and TRBJ2-2; maybe TRBD1 (5 bases). With 0 bases removed from V and 0 bases from J, the gap between germline ends came to 8 bases. The CDR3 is 16 residues long. Germline V gives CDR1 LGHNA, CDR2 YNFKEQ. CDR3 in amino acids: CASSQDSGTNTGELFF. Written as DNA, the CDR3 is TGTGCCAGCAGCCAAGACTCAGGGACGAACACCGGGGAGCTGTTTTTT.

This clonotype was observed a few times. V gene TRBV7-2 combines with J gene TRBJ1-5; no definite D call. The germline CDR1 and CDR2 sequences are SGHTA and FQGNSA. V dropped 6 bases and J dropped 0 bases, with 12 bases sitting between them. CDR3 length equals 15 residues. The CDR3, as DNA: TGTGCCAGCAGTCGGGAACTATATAGCAATCAGCCCCAGCATTTT. Residues: CASSRELYSNQPQHF.

This clonotype was seen at least ten times. The rearrangement joins TRBV3-1 to TRBJ2-3, with D perhaps TRBD1 (6 bases). Per the germline V gene, CDR1 is LGHDT and CDR2 is YNNKEL (reference sequence). The ends were cut back, 4 bases at V and 2 bases at J, with 13 bases in the middle. This CDR3 region has 15 residues. The CDR3 DNA reads as TGTGCCAGCAGCCTTCGGACAGACAACACAGATACGCAGTATTTT. This gives the protein CASSLRTDNTDTQYF.

This clonotype was seen more than once but under ten times. The chain combines TRBV6-6 with TRBJ2-5, with 8 bases lining up with TRBD1. Germline V gene sequence: CDR1 MNHNY, CDR2 SVGAGI (reference sequence). This CDR3 is 14 amino acids long. V dropped 4 bases and J dropped 5; count of bases not matched to a gene: 6. CDR3 DNA: TGTGCCAGCAGTTCGGACAGGGTGACGGAGACCCAGTACTTC. It codes for CASSSDRVTETQYF.

This clonotype was detected only a few times. The CDR3 loop is CRPERTSYGTDTQYF. In nucleotides, the CDR3 is TGCAGGCCGGAACGGACTAGCTATGGCACAGATACGCAGTATTTT. The J gene is TRBJ2-3, the V gene TRBV20-1, with 8 bases matching TRBD2. The CDR3 has 15 amino acids. Germline CDR1 and CDR2: DFQATT and SNEGSKA (reference sequence).

Only a few counts were recorded for this clonotype. The chain has TRBV29-1 and TRBJ2-3; 7 positions agree with TRBD1. With 7 bases clipped from V and 0 bases from J, the junction kept 7 bases outside the gene matches. This CDR3 is 14 amino acids long. Germline-derived CDR1 and CDR2 are SQVTM and ANQGSEA. CDR3 DNA sequence: TGCAGCGGGGCTGGACAGGCTAGCACAGATACGCAGTATTTT. Its protein product is CSGAGQASTDTQYF.

As to this clonotype: At one boundary the junction diverges from the germline segment, which might be a read error. The rearrangement uses TRBV20-1 and TRBJ1-5, with 8 bases that match TRBD1. The CDR3 contains 13 residues. Per the germline V gene, CDR1 is DFQATT and CDR2 is SNEGSKA (reference sequence). CDR3 amino acids: CSATGQGNQPQHF. CDR3 in DNA: TGCAGTGCTACCGGACAGGGCAACCAGCCCCAGCATTTT.

The gene calls are TRBV30 and TRBJ1-2, with D uncertain. The CDR3 runs to 13 residues. Trimming removed 0 bases at V and 10 bases at J, with 15 bases between. Germline V lookup: CDR1 GTSNPN, CDR2 SVGIG (reference sequence). CDR3: CAWSVRTADDYTF. The DNA of the CDR3 is TGTGCCTGGAGTGTACGGACCGCAGACGACTACACCTTC.

This clonotype was counted ten times or more. CDR3 amino acids: CASSSGLAVVDTQYF. The DNA of the CDR3 is TGCGCCAGCAGCTCCGGACTAGCGGTTGTAGATACGCAGTATTTT. V is TRBV5-1 and J is TRBJ2-3; 10 bases agree with TRBD2. Germline CDR1 SGHRS, CDR2 YFSETQ. The length of the CDR3 is 15 residues. J gave up 5 bases and V 3 bases, and 6 bases lay outside the gene matches.

The table lists this clonotype with a few counts. The chain employs TRBV6-4 and TRBJ2-3; TRBD2 agrees at 11 bases. V was clipped by 6 bases and J by 3 bases; unmatched bases: 5. This CDR3 has 15 residues. The germline V gene encodes CDR1 MRHNA and CDR2 SNTAGT. The CDR3 DNA reads TGTGCCAGCAGAGCCGGGACTAGCGGAACAGATACGCAGTATTTT. This encodes CASRAGTSGTDTQYF.

This clonotype was seen only a few times. The chain uses TRBV7-6 and TRBJ2-5; maybe TRBD1 (5 bases). Trimming took off 6 bases at V and 0 bases at J, with 8 bases between the two ends. Germline lookup yields CDR1 SGHVS and CDR2 FNYEAQ. This CDR3 has 13 residues. The CDR3 DNA follows: TGTGCCAGCAGACAGACAGACCAAGAGACCCAGTACTTC. Amino acids: CASRQTDQETQYF.